The rows below give T cell receptor beta chains drawn from one sample of a study of shared clonotypes between healthy human individuals. Profiled with immunoSEQ multiplex PCR; TCRdb holds only in-frame clones, not every one. The profile shows around 990,000 clones, approximately 77% of them singletons. Material for sequencing was memory CD4+ T cells from PBMCs. Source of these receptors: a man between 18 and 35 years old in good health. Some clones in this sample may be carry-over from other donors' samples. The CDR3 runs from the conserved cysteine through the conserved F or W. D genes are given only for firm matches. Where a row states a size, it is once, few, many or the class of an expanded clone; other rows omit it.

v_gene	j_gene	abundance	d_gene	CDR3nt	CDR3aa
TRBV28	TRBJ2-1	few	TRBD2	TGTGCCAGCAGTGGGACTAGCGTTAACAATGAGCAGTTCTTC	CASSGTSVNNEQFF
TRBV30	TRBJ2-3	.	TRBD2	TGTGCCTGGCAACTTAGCGGGAGGGCCGGAGATACGCAGTATTTT	CAWQLSGRAGDTQYF
TRBV4-1	TRBJ2-7	.	.	TGCGCCAGCAGCCAAGCCGCGAGCTCCTACGAGCAGTACTTC	CASSQAASSYEQYF
TRBV5-1	TRBJ2-6	.	.	TGCGCCAGCAGCTTGTGGGGGGCAGGGTCTAGCTCTGGGGCCAACGTCCTGACTTTC	CASSLWGAGSSSGANVLTF
TRBV28	TRBJ2-2	.	.	TGTGCCAGCAGGGCGGTAACCGGGGAGCTGTTTTTT	CASRAVTGELFF
TRBV5-4	TRBJ2-7	.	.	TGTGCCAGCAGCTTGGATCAGGGGCTGGGGGAGCAGTACTTC	CASSLDQGLGEQYF
TRBV18	TRBJ1-1	.	.	TGTGCCAGCTCACCACCCTCGCGGGGGGAGGACACTGAAGCTTTCTTT	CASSPPSRGEDTEAFF
TRBV28	TRBJ2-7	.	.	TGTGCCAGCAGTTTAGCGGGATCTGCCTACGAGCAGTACTTC	CASSLAGSAYEQYF
TRBV27	TRBJ2-7	once	.	TGTGCCAGCAGTTCAGGGTGGACCTACGAGCAGTACTTC	CASSSGWTYEQYF
TRBV7-8	TRBJ2-1	.	.	TGTGCCAGCAGCTTAGGAAGCGGAGCAGGCAATGAGCAGTTCTTC	CASSLGSGAGNEQFF
TRBV30	TRBJ2-5	many	TRBD2	TGTGCCTGGAGTGTAGCTAGCGGGAGTGAGACCCAGTACTTC	CAWSVASGSETQYF
TRBV28	TRBJ2-7	.	.	TGTGCCAGCAGGCCAGGGGTAGGGGGGTTATACGAGCAGTACTTC	CASRPGVGGLYEQYF
TRBV5-4	TRBJ1-2	.	.	TGTGCCAGCAGCTCCCGGAAGGGGGATGTGGGCTATGGCTACACCTTC	CASSSRKGDVGYGYTF
TRBV29-1	TRBJ2-3	many	.	TGCAGCGGCCTATCGGACGGGGGAGGCACAGATACGCAGTATTTT	CSGLSDGGGTDTQYF
TRBV27	TRBJ2-5	.	TRBD1	TGTGCCAGCAGTTCGTGGGACAGCCAAGAGACCCAGTACTTC	CASSSWDSQETQYF
TRBV18	TRBJ2-2	.	TRBD2	TGTGCCAGCTCACTCAGACTAGCGATAAACACCGGGGAGCTGTTTTTT	CASSLRLAINTGELFF
TRBV29-1	TRBJ1-2	.	TRBD1	TGCAGCGTTGAGGGCAGGGGGCGAGGCTATGGCTACACCTTC	CSVEGRGRGYGYTF
TRBV9	TRBJ2-3	few	.	TGTGCCAGCAGCGACCTAGCCGGGGTTGGCGATACGCAGTATTTT	CASSDLAGVGDTQYF
TRBV27	TRBJ2-3	.	TRBD2	TGTGCCAGCAGACAACTAGCGGGAGGAACGGCAGATACGCAGTATTTT	CASRQLAGGTADTQYF
TRBV4-1	TRBJ2-1	.	.	TGCGCCAGCAGCCAAGATTCCCGGGCCGCCGCTGCGGTTGATAATGAGCAGTTCTTC	CASSQDSRAAAAVDNEQFF
TRBV2	TRBJ1-2	once	.	TGTGCCAGCAGTGCTCAGGGGCCGCAAGGCTACACCTTC	CASSAQGPQGYTF
TRBV6-5	TRBJ1-1	.	TRBD1	TGTGCCAGCAGTTACGGGGACAGGAACACTGAAGCTTTCTTT	CASSYGDRNTEAFF
TRBV10-3	TRBJ1-2	.	TRBD1	TGTGCCTCGTCGAGACAGGGTCGGGGCTACACCTTC	CASSRQGRGYTF
TRBV7-3	TRBJ2-3	.	.	TGTGCCAGCAGGGAGGGACAGAAGGCGCAGTATTTT	CASREGQKAQYF